The 18 T cell receptor beta chains below were found in one sample sequenced in a study of CD8+ T cells in alopecia areata (dated by TCRdb to 2017 to 2018). To prepare the library, the immunoSEQ multiplex PCR assay was applied. RNA was extracted from all samples and reverse transcribed into cDNA, which served as template for TCR sequencing. TCRdb obtained this table from immuneACCESS and retained in-frame rearrangements with V and J assigned. These tables miss some clones; where compared with another copy, unresolved V genes account for less than half of the shortfall, and the remainder is unexplained. The table for this sample lists 170,000 or so clones; roughly 60% of them were counted only once. The top ten hold 1.7% of the sample. In light of the paper, this sample's time point label describes: baseline before oral tofacitinib. The material was CD4+ T cells sorted from blood, obtained at week 0. The receptors stem from a human donor with alopecia areata.

This clone was observed a few times. The V and J genes are TRBV2 and TRBJ2-5; 7 nucleotides line up with TRBD1. The CDR3 extends over 13 amino acids. Germline V gene lookup returns CDR1 SNHLY and CDR2 FYNNEI. V trimming: 5 bases; J trimming: 2 bases; junction bases outside the gene matches: 2. CDR3 in DNA: TGTGCCAGCAGTACAGGGGCACAAGAGACCCAGTACTTC. It codes for CASSTGAQETQYF.

This clone has only one observation. This chain joins TRBV5-1 and TRBJ2-5; 9 nucleotides agree with TRBD1. After removal of 5 bases from V and 3 bases from J, the junction contained 2 bases not matched to a gene. This CDR3 has 13 amino acids. Germline V gene sequence: CDR1 SGHRS, CDR2 YFSETQ. CDR3 amino acids: CASRRQGEETQYF. CDR3 in DNA: TGCGCCAGCAGGAGACAGGGGGAAGAGACCCAGTACTTC.

This clone occurred a few times. This rearrangement joins TRBV2 to TRBJ2-7; D might be TRBD2 (5 bases). The CDR3 sequence is 14 residues long. Trimming left V 2 bases short and J 3 bases short, with 11 bases between. Germline V gene lookup returns CDR1 SNHLY and CDR2 FYNNEI. Here the CDR3 reads CASSENSGNYEQYF. The DNA of the CDR3 is TGTGCCAGCAGTGAAAACAGCGGTAACTACGAGCAGTACTTC.

The chain couples TRBV28 to TRBJ1-3; the D is unclear. The V gene lost 3 bases and the J gene lost 4 bases, with 7 bases spanning the gap. Germline CDR1 and CDR2: MDHEN and SYDVKM. The CDR3 sequence is 13 residues long. CDR3 DNA sequence: TGTGCCAGCAGTTTGGGCCCCGGAAACACCATATATTTT. Translation: CASSLGPGNTIYF.

The CDR3 sequence: CASSLGRGLGQPQHF. The CDR3 bases are TGTGCCAGCAGCTTGGGCAGGGGGCTAGGTCAGCCCCAGCATTTT. The chain has TRBV5-6 and TRBJ1-5; TRBD1 aligns across 8 bases. V lost 0 bases, J lost 6 bases, and 5 bases stayed unmatched. Germline-derived CDR1 and CDR2 are SGHDT and YYEEEE. The CDR3 covers 15 residues.

This chain connects TRBV29-1 to TRBJ1-2; D is undetermined. Germline V gene sequence: CDR1 SQVTM, CDR2 ANQGSEA. The CDR3 runs to 12 residues. The V and J ends lost 7 bases and 0 bases respectively, with 9 bases between them. CDR3 bases: TGCAGCGCATGGACCTCTAACTATGGCTACACCTTC. As protein: CSAWTSNYGYTF.

This clone was picked up a small number of times. The chain recombines TRBV6-1 with TRBJ1-1; D is undetermined. This CDR3 has 13 amino acids. Trimming took off 7 bases at V and 4 bases at J, with 13 bases between the two ends. Germline V gene lookup returns CDR1 MNHNS and CDR2 SASEGT. Here the CDR3 DNA reads TGTGCCAGCACCGCCGACATGGGCACTGAAGCTTTCTTT. Protein sequence: CASTADMGTEAFF.

J is TRBJ1-2 and V is TRBV7-2; possibly TRBD1 for D (6 bases). The V gene's germline CDR1 is SGHTA and CDR2 FQGNSA. This CDR3 is 14 amino acids long. Trimming shortened V by 1 base and J by 6 bases, and 12 bases separated the two germline ends. The CDR3 DNA sequence: TGTGCCAGCAGCTTAGTGATCCAGGGGCATGGCTACACCTTC. It codes for CASSLVIQGHGYTF. Full variable domain (missing parts from reference TRBV7-2 and TRBJ1-2): GAGVSQSPSNKVTEKGKDVELRCDPISGHTALYWYRQSLGQGLEFLIYFQGNSAPDKSGLPSDRFSAERTGGSVSTLTIQRTQQEDSAVYLCASSLVIQGHGYTFGSGTRLTVV.

This chain uses TRBV9 with TRBJ1-5; 7 bases are a match to TRBD1. Per germline, CDR1 SGDLS and CDR2 YYNGEE. Trimming removed 3 bases from V and 7 bases from J; junction bases left unmatched: 7. The CDR3 is 14 residues long. CDR3 sequence: CASSAGTVSQPQHF. CDR3 bases: TGTGCCAGCAGCGCCGGGACAGTATCACAGCCCCAGCATTTT. Looking up the rest from reference TRBV9 and TRBJ1-5 gives the full variable domain: DSGVTQTPKHLITATGQRVTLRCSPRSGDLSVYWYQQSLDQGLQFLIQYYNGEERAKGNILERFSAQQFPDLHSELNLSSLELGDSALYFCASSAGTVSQPQHFGDGTRLSIL.

The chain is built from TRBV15 and TRBJ2-7; possible D gene TRBD2, 5 bases. V lost 0 bases and J 1 base, leaving 10 bases between the germline ends. The V gene's germline CDR1 is LNHNV and CDR2 YYDKDF (reference sequence). The CDR3 is made up of 15 amino acids. The CDR3 DNA is TGTGCCACCAGCAGAGAAGAGGGTGATTCCTACGAGCAGTACTTC. It yields the protein CATSREEGDSYEQYF.

This sequence joins TRBV12-5 and TRBJ2-2; 12 nucleotides match TRBD2. Trimming took 7 bases from V and 0 from J; bases not matched to a gene: 6. CDR3 length equals 17 residues. The germline V gene has CDR1 LGHNT and CDR2 FRNRAP. CDR3 protein: CASVKLAGGANTGELFF. Here the CDR3 DNA reads TGTGCTAGTGTTAAACTAGCGGGGGGAGCGAACACCGGGGAGCTGTTTTTT.

There are a few counts of this clone. The chain couples TRBV7-9 to TRBJ2-2; no definite D call. Trimming left V 1 base short and J 6 bases short, with 3 bases between. Germline-derived CDR1 and CDR2 are SEHNR and FQNEAQ (reference sequence). This CDR3 is built from 12 residues. In DNA form, the CDR3 reads TGTGCCAGCAGCTTAGAGGCCGGGGAGCTGTTTTTT. As protein: CASSLEAGELFF.

This chain connects TRBV2 to TRBJ2-1, with 14 bases matching TRBD2. V dropped 6 bases and J dropped 11; count of bases not matched to a gene: 6. The CDR3 extends over 14 amino acids. Per germline, CDR1 SNHLY and CDR2 FYNNEI. Here the CDR3 DNA reads TGTGCCAGCAGACCTGGACTAGCGGGGGGAAAGCAGTTCTTC. Its protein is CASRPGLAGGKQFF.

J is TRBJ1-6 and V is TRBV14, with TRBD1 matching over 12 bases. Germline CDR1 is SGHDN and CDR2 is FVKESK. The CDR3 totals 15 residues. J gave up 13 bases and V 1 base, and 5 bases lay outside the gene matches. The CDR3 coding sequence is TGTGCCAGCAGCCAAGTAGGGACAGGGGGCTTTCCCCTCCACTTT. Protein product: CASSQVGTGGFPLHF.

The chain is built from TRBV28 and TRBJ1-2; D not resolved. The CDR3 has 13 amino acids. The V gene's germline CDR1 is MDHEN and CDR2 SYDVKM. Trimming took off 5 bases at V and 8 bases at J, with 15 bases between the two ends. CDR3 nucleotide sequence: TGTGCCAGCAGTGGCCGGGCTCGAGGAGGCTACACCTTC. This sequence encodes CASSGRARGGYTF.

The gene calls are TRBV7-2 and TRBJ2-3, with D possibly TRBD2 on 6 matching bases. Deletions cut 0 bases from V and 10 bases from J, with 14 bases between. CDR1 is SGHTA, CDR2 FQGNSA, per germline. The CDR3 runs to 14 residues. CDR3 sequence reads: CASSLARDPWPQYF. The CDR3 DNA follows: TGTGCCAGCAGCTTAGCGCGGGACCCATGGCCGCAGTATTTT.

The genes are TRBV19 and TRBJ2-7; D gene ambiguous. Germline V gene lookup returns CDR1 LNHDA and CDR2 SQIVND (reference sequence). V shed 9 bases and J shed 3 bases, with 6 bases lying between them. The CDR3 has 10 amino acids. The CDR3 here is CASPNYEQYF. In nucleotides, the CDR3 is TGTGCCAGCCCGAACTACGAGCAGTACTTC.

A single count supports this clone. V is TRBV5-1 and J is TRBJ2-2; TRBD1 aligns across 7 bases. Germline V lookup: CDR1 SGHRS, CDR2 YFSETQ. The CDR3 contains 17 residues. J lost 5 bases, V lost 2 bases, and 12 bases had no gene match. The CDR3 region is CASSFSKGAPHTGELFF. In nucleotides, the CDR3 is TGCGCCAGCAGCTTCAGCAAGGGGGCCCCGCATACCGGGGAGCTGTTTTTT.